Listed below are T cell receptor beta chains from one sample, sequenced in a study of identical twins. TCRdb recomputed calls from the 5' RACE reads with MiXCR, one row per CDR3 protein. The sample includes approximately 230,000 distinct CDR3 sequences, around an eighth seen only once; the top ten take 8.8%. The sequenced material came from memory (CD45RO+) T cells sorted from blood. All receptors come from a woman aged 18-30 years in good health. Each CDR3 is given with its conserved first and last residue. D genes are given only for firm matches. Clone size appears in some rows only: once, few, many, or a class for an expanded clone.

CDR3 DNA: TGCAGTGCTTCACTAGCGGGAGTCCCAGATACGCAGTATTTT; CDR3 protein: CSASLAGVPDTQYF; D gene: TRBD2; clone size: -; V gene: TRBV20-1; J gene: TRBJ2-3
CDR3 DNA: TGCAGTGCTAGTAATACGGGAGATGAGCAGTTCTTC; CDR3 protein: CSASNTGDEQFF; D gene: -; clone size: few; V gene: TRBV20-1; J gene: TRBJ2-1
CDR3 DNA: TGCAGTGCTAAGCCACCCGGGACAGACTACGAGCAGTACTTC; CDR3 protein: CSAKPPGTDYEQYF; D gene: TRBD1; clone size: many; V gene: TRBV20-1; J gene: TRBJ2-7
CDR3 DNA: TGTGCCAGCAGTTCGCAGCGGGAGCACTACGAGCAGTACTTC; CDR3 protein: CASSSQREHYEQYF; D gene: TRBD2; clone size: few; V gene: TRBV6-5; J gene: TRBJ2-7
CDR3 DNA: TGTGCCAGCTCACCGACGGTTCCCTACGAGCAGTACTTC; CDR3 protein: CASSPTVPYEQYF; D gene: -; clone size: few; V gene: TRBV18; J gene: TRBJ2-7
CDR3 DNA: TGCGCCAGCAGCTTGGAAGTCCGGACCAACACTGAAGCTTTCTTT; CDR3 protein: CASSLEVRTNTEAFF; D gene: -; clone size: many; V gene: TRBV5-1; J gene: TRBJ1-1
CDR3 DNA: TGTGCCAGCAGCGCCTCAGGGCATCTGAACACTGAAGCTTTCTTT; CDR3 protein: CASSASGHLNTEAFF; D gene: -; clone size: -; V gene: TRBV11-3; J gene: TRBJ1-1
CDR3 DNA: TGTGCCACGGGACAGGGGGGTTCACCCCTCCACTTT; CDR3 protein: CATGQGGSPLHF; D gene: TRBD1; clone size: -; V gene: TRBV10-3; J gene: TRBJ1-6
CDR3 DNA: TGTGCCAGCAGCATGACAGCAACTAATGAAAAACTGTTTTTT; CDR3 protein: CASSMTATNEKLFF; D gene: -; clone size: few; V gene: TRBV7-2; J gene: TRBJ1-4
CDR3 DNA: TGTGCCAGCAGCTTAGGGTTGCGGTCACAAGAGACCCAGTACTTC; CDR3 protein: CASSLGLRSQETQYF; D gene: -; clone size: few; V gene: TRBV7-9; J gene: TRBJ2-5
CDR3 DNA: TGCGCCAGCAGCTTGAGGTACCCACAGGCAAACACCGGGGAGCTGTTTTTT; CDR3 protein: CASSLRYPQANTGELFF; D gene: -; clone size: many; V gene: TRBV5-1; J gene: TRBJ2-2
CDR3 DNA: TGTGCCAGCGAACCAGGACTAGCGGGAGGGGGCGAGCAGTACTTC; CDR3 protein: CASEPGLAGGGEQYF; D gene: TRBD2; clone size: -; V gene: TRBV10-3; J gene: TRBJ2-7
CDR3 DNA: TGCAGTGCCGCACAGACCGATGAGCAGTTCTTC; CDR3 protein: CSAAQTDEQFF; D gene: -; clone size: few; V gene: TRBV20-1; J gene: TRBJ2-1
CDR3 DNA: TGTGCCAGCAGTGGAACAGGTACCGATCAGCCCCAGCATTTT; CDR3 protein: CASSGTGTDQPQHF; D gene: -; clone size: -; V gene: TRBV2; J gene: TRBJ1-5
CDR3 DNA: TGTGCCACCAGTGCCTCGGGGGCTGGGTCCGGAGATACGCAGTATTTT; CDR3 protein: CATSASGAGSGDTQYF; D gene: -; clone size: -; V gene: TRBV24-1; J gene: TRBJ2-3
CDR3 DNA: TGTGCCATCAGTGACCCCAGAGTTACAGGGAAGAGTAACACCATATATTTT; CDR3 protein: CAISDPRVTGKSNTIYF; D gene: -; clone size: -; V gene: TRBV10-3; J gene: TRBJ1-3
CDR3 DNA: TGCGCCAGCAGCCGAAGCGGGGGGGCGAGCAATGAGCAGTTCTTC; CDR3 protein: CASSRSGGASNEQFF; D gene: TRBD2; clone size: few; V gene: TRBV5-1; J gene: TRBJ2-1
CDR3 DNA: TGTGCCAGCAGCTGGACAATAGATCAGCCCCAGCATTTT; CDR3 protein: CASSWTIDQPQHF; D gene: -; clone size: -; V gene: TRBV11-2; J gene: TRBJ1-5
CDR3 DNA: TGCGCCAGCAGCTTGGTAACGGTCGGAGCGAGTGAGCAGTTCTTC; CDR3 protein: CASSLVTVGASEQFF; D gene: -; clone size: -; V gene: TRBV5-1; J gene: TRBJ2-1
CDR3 DNA: TGCGCCAGCAGCTTGGAGCAGGGAGGCTACGAGCAGTACTTC; CDR3 protein: CASSLEQGGYEQYF; D gene: -; clone size: few; V gene: TRBV5-1; J gene: TRBJ2-7
CDR3 DNA: TGTGCCAGCAGCTTGTTTCCTGGTGACAGGAACACTGAAGCTTTCTTT; CDR3 protein: CASSLFPGDRNTEAFF; D gene: -; clone size: many; V gene: TRBV7-2; J gene: TRBJ1-1
CDR3 DNA: TGCAGTGCTAGAGGGGCGCTAGCGAACACCGGGGAGCTGTTTTTT; CDR3 protein: CSARGALANTGELFF; D gene: -; clone size: -; V gene: TRBV20-1; J gene: TRBJ2-2
CDR3 DNA: TGTGCCAGCAGCTTAAAGTTAGCGGGAGGCCTTTCCACAGATACGCAGTATTTT; CDR3 protein: CASSLKLAGGLSTDTQYF; D gene: TRBD2; clone size: -; V gene: TRBV11-1; J gene: TRBJ2-3
CDR3 DNA: TGTGCCAGCAGTCGACACGCCAATCAGCCCCAGCATTTT; CDR3 protein: CASSRHANQPQHF; D gene: -; clone size: -; V gene: TRBV6-2/TRBV6-3; J gene: TRBJ1-5
CDR3 DNA: TGTGCCACCAGCGAGACAGGACACTCCTACGAGCAGTACTTC; CDR3 protein: CATSETGHSYEQYF; D gene: -; clone size: many; V gene: TRBV15; J gene: TRBJ2-7
CDR3 DNA: TGTGCCAGCAGCGTACAGGGTCTTAATGGCTACACCTTC; CDR3 protein: CASSVQGLNGYTF; D gene: -; clone size: few; V gene: TRBV7-9; J gene: TRBJ1-2
CDR3 DNA: TGTGCCAGCAGCCCCTTTGGGACAGGGGGATATGGAAACACCATATATTTT; CDR3 protein: CASSPFGTGGYGNTIYF; D gene: TRBD1; clone size: -; V gene: TRBV3-1; J gene: TRBJ1-3
CDR3 DNA: TGCAGTGCTAGTTCCAGACAGGGTGGGGACACTGAAGCTTTCTTT; CDR3 protein: CSASSRQGGDTEAFF; D gene: TRBD1; clone size: -; V gene: TRBV20-1; J gene: TRBJ1-1
CDR3 DNA: TGTGCCAGCAGCTTGACATTCTTTAATGAAAAACTGTTTTTT; CDR3 protein: CASSLTFFNEKLFF; D gene: -; clone size: -; V gene: TRBV12-3/TRBV12-4; J gene: TRBJ1-4
CDR3 DNA: TGCGCCAGCAGCCAAGCCTCTGCCCGCCGCGATGGCTACACCTTC; CDR3 protein: CASSQASARRDGYTF; D gene: -; clone size: -; V gene: TRBV4-1; J gene: TRBJ1-2
CDR3 DNA: TGTGCCAGTAGCTTGACGGAGGGCTCCTACGAGCAGTACTTC; CDR3 protein: CASSLTEGSYEQYF; D gene: -; clone size: many; V gene: TRBV19; J gene: TRBJ2-7
CDR3 DNA: TGTGCCAGCAGTGAAGCGGGGGCCACCTCTCAGCAGTACTTC; CDR3 protein: CASSEAGATSQQYF; D gene: -; clone size: -; V gene: TRBV6-1; J gene: TRBJ2-7
CDR3 DNA: TGTGCCAGCAGTTCCAGTCCGGGGTATTCCCTGTTTTTT; CDR3 protein: CASSSSPGYSLFF; D gene: -; clone size: -; V gene: TRBV6-5; J gene: TRBJ2-2
CDR3 DNA: TGTGCCAGCAGCTTGAGCGGCACAGATACGCAGTATTTT; CDR3 protein: CASSLSGTDTQYF; D gene: -; clone size: many; V gene: TRBV5-6; J gene: TRBJ2-3
CDR3 DNA: TGTGCCAGCAGCCCAAACCCGACAGGCGACGCTGAAGCTTTCTTT; CDR3 protein: CASSPNPTGDAEAFF; D gene: -; clone size: -; V gene: TRBV5-5; J gene: TRBJ1-1
CDR3 DNA: TGTGCCAGCATCGGGTCTTTGAACACTGAAGCTTTCTTT; CDR3 protein: CASIGSLNTEAFF; D gene: -; clone size: -; V gene: TRBV6-1; J gene: TRBJ1-1
CDR3 DNA: TGTGCCAGCAGCTTAGTTCTAGCGGGAGGACATGAGCAGTTCTTC; CDR3 protein: CASSLVLAGGHEQFF; D gene: TRBD2; clone size: few; V gene: TRBV7-8; J gene: TRBJ2-1
CDR3 DNA: TGTGCCAGCAGTTACTTAGGCGGGGGGGGGACCGGGGAGCTGTTTTTT; CDR3 protein: CASSYLGGGGTGELFF; D gene: TRBD2; clone size: -; V gene: TRBV6-5; J gene: TRBJ2-2
CDR3 DNA: TGTGCCAGCAGTCGGGCAGATACGCAGTATTTT; CDR3 protein: CASSRADTQYF; D gene: -; clone size: few; V gene: TRBV6-6; J gene: TRBJ2-3
CDR3 DNA: TGTGCCAGCAGTTTTAGGGCAGCCTTGGACTACACCTTC; CDR3 protein: CASSFRAALDYTF; D gene: -; clone size: many; V gene: TRBV12-3/TRBV12-4; J gene: TRBJ1-2
CDR3 DNA: TGCAGTGCTAGAGAGCCGACAGCCCGAAACACCATATATTTT; CDR3 protein: CSAREPTARNTIYF; D gene: -; clone size: -; V gene: TRBV20-1; J gene: TRBJ1-3
CDR3 DNA: TGTGCCAGCACCCAACACGCAGAGACCCAGTACTTC; CDR3 protein: CASTQHAETQYF; D gene: -; clone size: -; V gene: TRBV3-1; J gene: TRBJ2-5
CDR3 DNA: TGCAGCGTTGTACAGACGAGCACAGATACGCAGTATTTT; CDR3 protein: CSVVQTSTDTQYF; D gene: -; clone size: few; V gene: TRBV29-1; J gene: TRBJ2-3
CDR3 DNA: TGTGCCAGCAGCTTAACTTCCACAGGGAGCCAGCATTTT; CDR3 protein: CASSLTSTGSQHF; D gene: -; clone size: few; V gene: TRBV5-6; J gene: TRBJ1-5
CDR3 DNA: TGTGCCAGCAGCTTGGTATCGCTTTGGCGGGGGAGCCCTATGGGCTCCTACAATGAGCAGTTCTTC; CDR3 protein: CASSLVSLWRGSPMGSYNEQFF; D gene: TRBD2; clone size: -; V gene: TRBV5-4; J gene: TRBJ2-1
CDR3 DNA: TGTGCCAGCAGTTTCCAAACTAGCGGGGGGGACAGGGATACGCAGTATTTT; CDR3 protein: CASSFQTSGGDRDTQYF; D gene: TRBD2; clone size: few; V gene: TRBV6-2/TRBV6-3; J gene: TRBJ2-3
CDR3 DNA: TGCGCCAGCAGCTTAATGAACGGCCAAGAGACCCAGTACTTC; CDR3 protein: CASSLMNGQETQYF; D gene: -; clone size: -; V gene: TRBV5-1; J gene: TRBJ2-5
CDR3 DNA: TGTGCCAGCAGTTACACTAGCACAGATACGCAGTATTTT; CDR3 protein: CASSYTSTDTQYF; D gene: -; clone size: -; V gene: TRBV6-6; J gene: TRBJ2-3
CDR3 DNA: TGCAGCGTTGGGCAGGTTAGCAATCAGCCCCAGCATTTT; CDR3 protein: CSVGQVSNQPQHF; D gene: -; clone size: many; V gene: TRBV29-1; J gene: TRBJ1-5
CDR3 DNA: TGCAGTGCTAGCCCTCCGGGCACAGATACGCAGTATTTT; CDR3 protein: CSASPPGTDTQYF; D gene: -; clone size: few; V gene: TRBV20-1; J gene: TRBJ2-3
CDR3 DNA: TGTGCCAGCAGCAAGGGACTAGTAGGTGAGCAGTACTTC; CDR3 protein: CASSKGLVGEQYF; D gene: TRBD2; clone size: -; V gene: TRBV12-3/TRBV12-4; J gene: TRBJ2-7
CDR3 DNA: TGCAGTGCCTCAGGGGGCTCACCAACAGATACGCAGTATTTT; CDR3 protein: CSASGGSPTDTQYF; D gene: TRBD1; clone size: -; V gene: TRBV20-1; J gene: TRBJ2-3
CDR3 DNA: TGTGCCAGCAGTTACTGGGGAGGCAGGTCGGAGACTGAAGCTTTCTTT; CDR3 protein: CASSYWGGRSETEAFF; D gene: -; clone size: many; V gene: TRBV6-5; J gene: TRBJ1-1
CDR3 DNA: TGTGCCAGCTCAGAAACCATTTCGAACACTGAAGCTTTCTTT; CDR3 protein: CASSETISNTEAFF; D gene: -; clone size: -; V gene: TRBV18; J gene: TRBJ1-1
CDR3 DNA: TGTGCCAGTAGTGGACACTCCTCTGGGGCCAACGTCCTGACTTTC; CDR3 protein: CASSGHSSGANVLTF; D gene: -; clone size: few; V gene: TRBV19; J gene: TRBJ2-6
CDR3 DNA: TGCGCCAGCAGCTTGGGACAGATGGAAGAGACCCAGTACTTC; CDR3 protein: CASSLGQMEETQYF; D gene: -; clone size: many; V gene: TRBV5-1; J gene: TRBJ2-5
CDR3 DNA: TGTGCCAACAGCACCCGGACAGGGGACTATGAGCAGTTCTTC; CDR3 protein: CANSTRTGDYEQFF; D gene: TRBD1; clone size: few; V gene: TRBV7-2; J gene: TRBJ2-1